Below are 19 T cell receptor beta chains sequenced from a single sample in a study of T-cell memory formation after mild COVID-19 (dated by TCRdb to the early 2020s). Library preparation employed 5' RACE. Data came from an Illumina NovaSeq 6000. TCRdb redid the processing of the public reads, applying fastp at Q25 and MiXCR, and retained in-frame beta chains. Identical CDR3 protein sequences are pooled into one entry, listed with their most common genes and DNA. Counted in this sample were roughly 310,000 distinct CDR3 sequences; about 16% of them appeared once. About a fifth of the sample goes to the ten largest clones. The sequenced sample consisted of PBMCs or a T cell subset sorted from them (not recorded which). The receptors stem from a man younger than 30 who had mild COVID-19 (a few samples of this study predate the infection). The sample titles of this study are shuffled in the database, so cell type and time point are left out; the donor was told from shared clones.

There are a few counts of this clonotype. V is TRBV12-3 or TRBV12-4 and J is TRBJ2-2, with a possible D match to TRBD1 (7 bases). The CDR3 loop spans 15 amino acids. V shed 10 bases and J shed 5 bases, with 20 bases lying between them. CDR3 sequence reads: CATLSGGPGTGELFF. Here the CDR3 DNA reads TGTGCCACCCTCTCAGGGGGGCCTGGAACCGGGGAGCTGTTTTTT.

V and J are TRBV6-2 or TRBV6-3 and TRBJ2-7; 9 bases match TRBD1. The CDR3 sequence is 15 residues long. Germline assignment: CDR1 MNHEY and CDR2 SVGEGT. The J segment lost 6 bases and the V segment lost 6 bases, leaving 12 bases of the junction unmatched. CDR3 sequence: CASRKTGTGRREQYF. The CDR3 region has the DNA TGTGCCAGCAGGAAGACCGGGACAGGGAGGCGCGAGCAGTACTTC.

This clonotype was detected a few times. This sequence joins TRBV12-3 or TRBV12-4 and TRBJ2-7, with 8 bases identical to TRBD2. The J segment lost 3 bases and the V segment lost 5 bases, leaving 15 bases of the junction unmatched. The CDR3 totals 17 residues. The CDR3 loop reads CASSPLGAGGLLYEQYF. The DNA for the CDR3 is TGTGCCAGCAGTCCCTTAGGTGCGGGGGGTCTACTCTACGAGCAGTACTTC.

This clonotype was picked up a small number of times. This sequence joins TRBV4-3 and TRBJ2-5; D unresolved. CDR3 length: 15 amino acids. With 0 bases removed from V and 4 bases from J, the gap between germline ends came to 12 bases. Germline V CDR1 and CDR2: LGHNA, YSLEER. The CDR3 sequence: CASSQEAYRRETQYF. The CDR3 nucleotides are TGCGCCAGCAGCCAAGAGGCCTACCGACGAGAGACCCAGTACTTC.

This clonotype appeared a few times. J is TRBJ2-1 and V is TRBV7-8; D possibly corresponds to TRBD2 (7 bases). The length of the CDR3 is 16 residues. Germline loops: CDR1 SGHVS, CDR2 FQNEAQ. The V gene lost 5 bases and the J gene lost 1 base, with 15 bases spanning the gap. In DNA, the CDR3 is TGTGCCAGCAGCCTCAATAGGGGGGGGTCCTACAATGAGCAGTTCTTC. Protein sequence: CASSLNRGGSYNEQFF.

This clonotype was found a few times. CDR3 region: CASSYRVDEQFF. The CDR3 bases are TGTGCCAGCAGCTACAGGGTTGATGAGCAGTTCTTC. The chain links TRBV7-8 to TRBJ2-1, with D tentatively TRBD1 (6 bases). This CDR3 has 12 amino acids. The V and J ends lost 4 bases and 8 bases respectively, with 9 bases between them. Germline CDR1 SGHVS, CDR2 FQNEAQ.

This clonotype appeared many times. CDR3 DNA: TGTGCCAGCAGCTCCTGGACTAGCGGAGAAGAGACCCAGTACTTC. Translation: CASSSWTSGEETQYF. The chain employs TRBV7-9 and TRBJ2-5; TRBD2 matches 10 bases. The CDR3 has 15 amino acids. The germline V gene encodes CDR1 SEHNR and CDR2 FQNEAQ (reference sequence). Trimming cost V 4 bases and J 3 bases; bases outside gene matches: 5.

The chain employs TRBV11-2 and TRBJ2-3; 12 bases align to TRBD2. There are 18 residues in the CDR3. The germline V gene encodes CDR1 SGHAT and CDR2 FQNNGV. Trimming cost V 2 bases and J 2 bases; bases outside gene matches: 8. The CDR3 DNA sequence: TGTGCCAGCAGCTTAAGGCGACTAGCGGGGGCGTCCACAGATACGCAGTATTTT. Translating it yields CASSLRRLAGASTDTQYF. Full variable domain (outside the CDR3, taken from reference TRBV11-2 and TRBJ2-3): EAGVAQSPRYKIIEKRQSVAFWCNPISGHATLYWYQQILGQGPKLLIQFQNNGVVDDSQLPKDRFSAERLKGVDSTLKIQPAKLEDSAVYLCASSLRRLAGASTDTQYFGPGTRLTVL.

This clonotype was seen many times. The CDR3 spells CASSLRTANEKLFF. The CDR3 region has the DNA TGCGCCAGCAGCTTGAGAACGGCTAATGAAAAACTGTTTTTT. V usage is TRBV5-1 and J usage is TRBJ1-4; D unclear. Trimming took off 1 base at V and 3 bases at J, with 7 bases between the two ends. CDR1 and CDR2 (germline): SGHRS, YFSETQ. The CDR3 is 14 amino acids.

The chain combines TRBV6-2 or TRBV6-3 with TRBJ1-5; no firm D call. V shed 2 bases and J shed 2 bases, with 13 bases lying between them. CDR1 is MNHEY, CDR2 SVGEGT, per germline. This CDR3 is 16 amino acids long. CDR3: CASSYRLGFGNQPQHF. CDR3 nucleotide sequence: TGTGCCAGCAGTTACAGACTAGGCTTCGGCAATCAGCCCCAGCATTTT.

This clonotype has only a few counts. Because the CDR3's place on the DNA is in doubt, the DNA is left out and the CDR3 is given as listed by TCRdb. This chain connects TRBV5-6 to TRBJ2-2. From its first to its last residue, the CDR3 has 17 amino acids. Per germline, CDR1 SGHDT and CDR2 YYEEEE. The CDR3 loop is CASSFYIATPTPGSCFF.

V and J are TRBV7-9 and TRBJ2-3, with 9 bases that match TRBD1. CDR1 is SEHNR and CDR2 is FQNEAQ in the germline V gene (reference sequence). J lost 6 bases, V lost 5 bases, and 9 bases had no gene match. The CDR3 has 15 residues. The CDR3 DNA sequence: TGTGCCAGCAGCCGCCGGGACAGGGAGATGGATACGCAGTATTTT. Translating gives CASSRRDREMDTQYF.

V and J are TRBV4-2 and TRBJ2-3, with 12 bases fitting TRBD2. Per the germline V gene, CDR1 is LGHNA and CDR2 is YNFKEQ. With V trimmed by 0 bases and J by 5 bases, 6 bases remained unmatched. This CDR3 has 17 amino acids. Written as DNA, the CDR3 is TGTGCCAGCAGCCAAGAGCCACTAGCGGGGGGTAGAGATACGCAGTATTTT. It yields the protein CASSQEPLAGGRDTQYF.

Many counts were recorded for this clonotype. The chain links TRBV5-1 to TRBJ1-2; D call uncertain. The CDR3 consists of 13 residues. V was shortened by 0 bases and J by 1 base, with 4 bases between the two germline ends. Germline V gene sequence: CDR1 SGHRS, CDR2 YFSETQ. CDR3 loop: CASSLEVNYGYTF. CDR3 nucleotide sequence: TGCGCCAGCAGCTTGGAGGTTAACTATGGCTACACCTTC. Variable domain in full (rest from reference TRBV5-1 and TRBJ1-2): KAGVTQTPRYLIKTRGQQVTLSCSPISGHRSVSWYQQTPGQGLQFLFEYFSETQRNKGNFPGRFSGRQFSNSRSEMNVSTLELGDSALYLCASSLEVNYGYTFGSGTRLTVV.

This clonotype came up a few times. At one end the junction does not follow the germline gene, possibly because of a read error. The V gene is TRBV4-1, the J gene TRBJ1-2; D ambiguous. The germline V gene has CDR1 MGHRA and CDR2 YSYEKL. This CDR3 has 18 residues. For the CDR3, the DNA is TGCGCCAGCAGCCAACCCTTTCGGGGAGGACGAGAACTTTATGACTACACCTTC. Its translation is CASSQPFRGGRELYDYTF.

This clonotype occurred a few times. V usage is TRBV9 and J usage is TRBJ1-1, with D tentatively TRBD1 (5 bases). The CDR3 extends over 15 amino acids. The V gene's germline CDR1 is SGDLS and CDR2 YYNGEE. V lost 0 bases, J lost 1 base, and 10 bases lay in between. The CDR3 DNA is TGTGCCAGCAGCGTAGACCCAGGGCGGAACACTGAAGCTTTCTTT. This translates into CASSVDPGRNTEAFF.

This clonotype has just a few counts. J is TRBJ2-1 and V is TRBV2, with D perhaps TRBD1 (6 bases). V lost 6 bases, J lost 6 bases, and 15 bases lay in between. From germline, CDR1 is SNHLY and CDR2 FYNNEI. This CDR3 comprises 14 residues. In DNA form, the CDR3 reads TGTGCCAGCAGCCCACAGGGACCCGGCAATGAGCAGTTCTTC. Translation gives CASSPQGPGNEQFF.

This clonotype has only a few counts. V gene TRBV6-2 or TRBV6-3 combines with J gene TRBJ1-6; no reliable D call. The V gene lost 2 bases and the J gene lost 10 bases, with 3 bases spanning the gap. This CDR3 contains 11 residues. Germline CDR1 reads MNHEY; CDR2 reads SVGEGT. The CDR3 protein is CASSYNSPLHF. CDR3 nucleotide sequence: TGTGCCAGCAGTTACAACTCACCCCTCCACTTT.

This clonotype has a handful of counts. This chain links TRBV7-2 with TRBJ2-5, with D possibly being TRBD2 (5 bases). The germline V gene encodes CDR1 SGHTA and CDR2 FQGNSA. The CDR3 extends over 13 amino acids. V gave up 2 bases and J gave up 5 bases, with 9 bases separating them. CDR3 in DNA: TGTGCCAGCAGCTTAAGGGAGATTGAGACCCAGTACTTC. This sequence encodes CASSLREIETQYF.